This T cell receptor beta chain was obtained from a study of T cell responses to AZD1222 COVID-19 vaccine (dated by TCRdb to 2020 to 2023). Regarding the complete study: Because spike-specific TCR depth and breadth did not differ between the two schedules, AZD1222 recipients who got a second dose at roughly 4 weeks were pooled with those who got a second dose at roughly 12 weeks. A total of 230 or so trial participants underwent TCR sequencing, of whom some 210 received two doses of AZD1222 and some 25 received two doses of the MenACWY control vaccine. Trial participants were enrolled into age subgroups of 18-55, 56-69 and 70-plus years, which contained roughly 140, 27 and 60 TCR-sequenced participants, respectively.

According to the study, the label for this sample's time point signals: baseline before first vaccination. Samples from vaccinated people were obtained from the UK trials COV001 and COV002, which included a single-blind randomized controlled phase 2/3 trial of AZD1222 (ChAdOx1 nCoV-19) in healthy adults. Trial participant PBMC samples were collected at day 0 and day 28 after the second dose for TCRbeta chain sequencing. Taken from the germline V gene (reference sequence), the CDR1 and CDR2 loops are MNHEY and SMNVEV. The CDR3 starts with the cysteine, ends with the phenylalanine, and has 14 residues. The sequence is cut down to CDR3 DNA, 42 bases in frame from base 1. The trim is 7 bases for V and 9 bases for J, with a gap of 16 bases between the germline ends. In regard to this clone: The antigen it binds to is not known. No qualities accompany the bases; no much larger clone lies one base away.

Broader findings and caveats from the paper: In the small 56-69-year group, the increase in depth fell short of significance, most likely because of low power. Conclusions about previously exposed vaccinees are limited, since just a handful of AZD1222 recipients were seropositive for SARS-CoV-2 at baseline. Nearly half of unique spike-specific TCRs reportedly recognized epitopes outside regions mutated in the B.1.351 and B.1.1.7 variants. Participants were mostly white British, with more females than males. The authors suggested clonal diversity may have been underestimated. The whole spike protein was spanned by vaccine-associated CD4 TCRs, and dominant responses were seen in regions 160-218 and 743-854. Because no day 14 peak-response samples were available, repertoires were characterized only after the peak T cell response. After two AZD1222 doses, spike-specific TCR breadth and depth were significantly higher than at day 0 and than in MenACWY recipients.

The CDR3 regions of human TCRbeta chains were analyzed by immunosequencing. The original methods were these. TCRs in the repertoires were matched against a reference library of SARS-CoV-2-specific TCRs that had been generated with the MIRA antigen-specificity platform. Breadth meant the fraction of unique TCRs that were SARS-CoV-2-associated, whereas depth meant the fraction of total T cells that were SARS-CoV-2-associated. Using the MIRA data, each spike-specific TCR was mapped to the spike region that the TCR reacts to and placed in a CD4 or CD8 class. Log10-transformed breadth and depth values were compared by one-way ANOVA with Sidak's multiple comparisons tests. TCRdb mirrors the immuneACCESS table, restricted to in-frame sequences. Some clones are absent from its copies; in checked studies, under half trace to an unresolved V gene, and the reason for the others is unknown. The V and J calls and the clone size are those of that table, but D and trimming were determined from the DNA. Counted in this sample were around 140,000 clones; roughly 90% of them appeared once. The ten largest clonotypes hold approximately 1.5% of the sample.

This chain is built from TRBV27 and TRBJ1-6; 6 matching bases give a weak D call of TRBD1. The sequencing here drew on peripheral blood, taken on day 0 of AZD1222 vaccination. The sequence derives from an adult in good health. Read as DNA, the sequence is TGTGCCAGCAACGAGGGGGTTACTATTTCACCCCTCCACTTT. This encodes CASNEGVTISPLHF.